This TCR beta chain was sequenced for a study of shared clonotypes between healthy human individuals. V was clipped by 3 bases and J by 0 bases; unmatched bases: 12. This CDR3 has 18 amino acids. Germline-derived CDR1 and CDR2 are SGHRS and YFSETQ. Of note for this clone: Its antigen remains unidentified.

Findings of the study overall: When naive CD4 clonotypes were compared across a handful of donors, 4% to 5.5% were shared. Clonotype sharing among donors was expected to depend on sequencing depth.

Data came from immunoSEQ multiplex PCR; TCRdb stores just in-frame clones and leaves some out. Here the sample spans 740,000 or so clones, around 73% being singletons. This receptor was identified in a woman aged 25 to 39 in good health. Sequenced material: memory CD4+ T cells sorted from blood. As to subset: CD45RA-negative fraction. The rearrangement links TRBV5-1 to TRBJ2-7, with TRBD2 matching 10 bases. CDR3 amino acids: CASSSRTSGTRSSYEQYF. CDR3 DNA: TGCGCCAGCAGCTCGAGGACTAGCGGTACCCGGAGCTCCTACGAGCAGTACTTC.